This T cell receptor beta chain stems from a study of blood T cells in healthy people across ages. The second PCR ran roughly 6 to 11 cycles with a sample-barcoded 5' primer and J-beta primers. One entry per CDR3 protein results from TCRdb running MiXCR on the 5' RACE reads. The sample lists more than 550,000 distinct CDR3 sequences, about 24% seen once, with about 22% in the top ten. This clonotype was detected only a few times. This TCR was recovered from a man aged 70 or older in good health. Sequences were obtained from blood.

CDR3 region: CSAPGRGEKLFF. DNA of the CDR3: TGCAGTGCTCCGGGACGGGGTGAAAAACTGTTTTTT. V gene TRBV20-1 combines with J gene TRBJ1-4; D might be TRBD1 (5 bases). CDR3 length equals 12 residues. Trimming shortened V by 5 bases and J by 7 bases, and 11 bases separated the two germline ends. The germline V gene has CDR1 DFQATT and CDR2 SNEGSKA (reference sequence).